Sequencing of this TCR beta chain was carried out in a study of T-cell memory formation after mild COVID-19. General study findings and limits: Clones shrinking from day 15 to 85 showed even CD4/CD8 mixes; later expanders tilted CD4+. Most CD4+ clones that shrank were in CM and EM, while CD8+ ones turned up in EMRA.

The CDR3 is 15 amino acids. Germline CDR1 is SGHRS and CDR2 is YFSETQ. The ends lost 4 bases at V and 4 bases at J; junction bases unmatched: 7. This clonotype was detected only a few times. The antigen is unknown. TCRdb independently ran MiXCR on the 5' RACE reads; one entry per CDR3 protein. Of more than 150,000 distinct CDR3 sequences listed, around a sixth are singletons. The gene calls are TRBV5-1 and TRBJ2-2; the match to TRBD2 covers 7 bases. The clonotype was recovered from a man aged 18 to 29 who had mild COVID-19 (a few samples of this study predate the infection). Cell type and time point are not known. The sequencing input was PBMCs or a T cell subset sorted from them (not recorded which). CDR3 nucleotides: TGCGCCAGCAGCCTAGCGGTTTCGAGCACCGGGGAGCTGTTTTTT. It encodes CASSLAVSSTGELFF.